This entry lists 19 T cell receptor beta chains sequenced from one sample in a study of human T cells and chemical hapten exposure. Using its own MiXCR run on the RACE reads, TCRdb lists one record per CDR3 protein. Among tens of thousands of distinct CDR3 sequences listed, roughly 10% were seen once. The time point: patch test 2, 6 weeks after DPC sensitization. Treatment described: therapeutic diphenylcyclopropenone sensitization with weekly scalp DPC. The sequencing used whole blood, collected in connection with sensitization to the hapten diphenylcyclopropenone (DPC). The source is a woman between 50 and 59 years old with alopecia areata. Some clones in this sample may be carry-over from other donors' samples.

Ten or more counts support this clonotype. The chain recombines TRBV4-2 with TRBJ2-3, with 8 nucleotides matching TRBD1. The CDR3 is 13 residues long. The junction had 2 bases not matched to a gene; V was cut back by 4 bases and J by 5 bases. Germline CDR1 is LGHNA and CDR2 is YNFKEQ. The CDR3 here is CASSRTGGDTQYF. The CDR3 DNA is TGTGCCAGCAGCCGAACAGGGGGAGATACGCAGTATTTT.

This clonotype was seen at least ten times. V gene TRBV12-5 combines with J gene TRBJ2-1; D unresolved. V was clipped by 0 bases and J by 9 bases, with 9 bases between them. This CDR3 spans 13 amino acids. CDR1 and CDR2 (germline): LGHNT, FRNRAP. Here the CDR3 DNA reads TGTGCTAGTGGTTTGGTACTCGTGCGTGAGCAGTTCTTC. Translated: CASGLVLVREQFF.

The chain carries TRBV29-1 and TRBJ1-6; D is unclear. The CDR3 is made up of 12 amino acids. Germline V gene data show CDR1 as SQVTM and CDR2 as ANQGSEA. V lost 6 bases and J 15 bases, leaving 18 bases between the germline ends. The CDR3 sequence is CSVDPLPLSLHF. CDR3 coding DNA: TGCAGCGTGGACCCATTGCCTCTCAGCCTCCACTTT. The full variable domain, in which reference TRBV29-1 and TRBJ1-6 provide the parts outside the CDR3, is SAVISQKPSRDICQRGTSLTIQCQVDSQVTMMFWYRQQPGQSLTLIATANQGSEATYESGFVIDKFPISRPNLTFSTLTVSNMSPEDSSIYLCSVDPLPLSLHFGNGTRLTVT.

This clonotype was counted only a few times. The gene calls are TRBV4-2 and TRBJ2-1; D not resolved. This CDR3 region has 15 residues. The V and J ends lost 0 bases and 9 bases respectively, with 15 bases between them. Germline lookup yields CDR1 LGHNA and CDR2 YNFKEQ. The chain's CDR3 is CASSQEPTSVGEQFF. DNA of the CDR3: TGTGCCAGCAGCCAAGAGCCCACGAGCGTGGGTGAGCAGTTCTTC.

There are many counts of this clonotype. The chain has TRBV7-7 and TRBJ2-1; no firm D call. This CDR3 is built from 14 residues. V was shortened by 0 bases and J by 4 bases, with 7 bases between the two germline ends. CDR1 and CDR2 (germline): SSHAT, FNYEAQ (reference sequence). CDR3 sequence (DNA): TGTGCCAGCAGCTTAGCTGGCAGTTACAATGAGCAGTTCTTC. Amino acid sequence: CASSLAGSYNEQFF.

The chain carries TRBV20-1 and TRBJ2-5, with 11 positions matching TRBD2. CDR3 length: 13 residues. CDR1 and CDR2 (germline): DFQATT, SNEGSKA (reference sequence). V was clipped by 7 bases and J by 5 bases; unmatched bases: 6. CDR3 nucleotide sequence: TGCAGTGACATGACTAGCGGGACGGAGACCCAGTACTTC. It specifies CSDMTSGTETQYF.

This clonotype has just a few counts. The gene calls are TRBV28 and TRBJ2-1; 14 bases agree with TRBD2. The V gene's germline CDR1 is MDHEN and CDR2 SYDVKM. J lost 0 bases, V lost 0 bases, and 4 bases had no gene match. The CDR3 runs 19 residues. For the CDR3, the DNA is TGTGCCAGCAGTTTATGGGGGACTAGCGGGAGAAGCTCCTACAATGAGCAGTTCTTC. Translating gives CASSLWGTSGRSSYNEQFF. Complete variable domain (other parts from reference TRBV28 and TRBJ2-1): DVKVTQSSRYLVKRTGEKVFLECVQDMDHENMFWYRQDPGLGLRLIYFSYDVKMKEKGDIPEGYSVSREKKERFSLILESASTNQTSMYLCASSLWGTSGRSSYNEQFFGPGTRLTVL.

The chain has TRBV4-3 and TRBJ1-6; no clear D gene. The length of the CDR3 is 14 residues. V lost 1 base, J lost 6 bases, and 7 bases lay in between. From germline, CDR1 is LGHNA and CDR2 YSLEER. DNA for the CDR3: TGCGCCAGCAGCCAAGGGCAGTCTAATTCACCCCTCCACTTT. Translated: CASSQGQSNSPLHF.

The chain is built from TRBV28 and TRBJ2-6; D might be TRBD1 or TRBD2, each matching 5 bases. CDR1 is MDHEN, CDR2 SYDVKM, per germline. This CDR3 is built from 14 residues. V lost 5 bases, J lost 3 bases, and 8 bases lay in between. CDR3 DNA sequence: TGTGCCAGCAGTGAGGGGCTTGGGGCCAACGTCCTGACTTTC. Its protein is CASSEGLGANVLTF.

CDR3: CASSIAGAAYEQYF. The CDR3 nucleotides are TGTGCCAGCAGCATAGCGGGAGCGGCCTACGAGCAGTACTTC. The chain employs TRBV12-3 or TRBV12-4 and TRBJ2-7; 9 bases align to TRBD2. This CDR3 is built from 14 residues. V was pared by 6 bases and J by 2 bases, with 5 bases of the junction left unmatched.

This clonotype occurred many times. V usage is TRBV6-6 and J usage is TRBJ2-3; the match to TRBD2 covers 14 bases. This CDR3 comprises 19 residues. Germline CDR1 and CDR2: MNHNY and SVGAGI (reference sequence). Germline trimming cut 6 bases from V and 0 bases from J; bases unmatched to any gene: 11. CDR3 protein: CASSGSGTSGSWSTDTQYF. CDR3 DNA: TGTGCCAGCAGCGGGTCCGGGACTAGCGGGAGTTGGAGCACAGATACGCAGTATTTT.

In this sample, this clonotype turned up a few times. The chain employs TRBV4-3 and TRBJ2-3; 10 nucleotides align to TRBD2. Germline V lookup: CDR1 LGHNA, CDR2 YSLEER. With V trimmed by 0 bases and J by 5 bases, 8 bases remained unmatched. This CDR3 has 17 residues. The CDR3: CASSQDPVAGGLDTQYF. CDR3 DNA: TGCGCCAGCAGCCAAGATCCGGTAGCGGGAGGACTAGATACGCAGTATTTT.

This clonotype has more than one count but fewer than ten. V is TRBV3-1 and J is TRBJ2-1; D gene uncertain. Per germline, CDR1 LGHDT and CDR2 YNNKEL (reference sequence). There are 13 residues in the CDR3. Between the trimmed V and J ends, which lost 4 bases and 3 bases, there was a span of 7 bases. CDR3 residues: CASSPSYYNEQFF. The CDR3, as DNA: TGTGCCAGCAGCCCTTCATACTACAATGAGCAGTTCTTC.

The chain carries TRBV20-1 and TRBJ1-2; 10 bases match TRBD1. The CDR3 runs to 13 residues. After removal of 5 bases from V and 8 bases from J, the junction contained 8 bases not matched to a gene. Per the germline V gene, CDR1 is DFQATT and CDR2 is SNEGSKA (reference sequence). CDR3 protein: CSAPRGDRGGYTF. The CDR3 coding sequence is TGCAGTGCTCCCCGGGGGGACAGGGGAGGCTACACCTTC.

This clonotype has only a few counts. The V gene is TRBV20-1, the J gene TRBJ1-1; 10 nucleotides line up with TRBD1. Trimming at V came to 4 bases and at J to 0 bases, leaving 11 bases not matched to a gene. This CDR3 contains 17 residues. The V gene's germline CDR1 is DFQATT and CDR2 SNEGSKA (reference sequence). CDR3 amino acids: CSAIDRDRGSMNTEAFF. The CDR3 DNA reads TGCAGTGCTATAGACCGGGACAGGGGATCTATGAACACTGAAGCTTTCTTT.

CDR3 region: CASSPPTQDTQYF. In nucleotides, the CDR3 is TGTGCCAGCTCACCCCCTACACAGGATACGCAGTATTTT. The chain combines TRBV18 with TRBJ2-3; D is unresolved. Germline CDR1 and CDR2: KGHSH and LQKENI. Trimming took 3 bases from V and 6 from J, leaving 10 bases between them. The CDR3 sequence is 13 residues long. Full variable domain (rest looked up from reference TRBV18 and TRBJ2-3): NAGVMQNPRHLVRRRGQEARLRCSPMKGHSHVYWYRQLPEEGLKFMVYLQKENIIDESGMPKERFSAEFPKEGPSILRIQQVVRGDSAAYFCASSPPTQDTQYFGPGTRLTVL.

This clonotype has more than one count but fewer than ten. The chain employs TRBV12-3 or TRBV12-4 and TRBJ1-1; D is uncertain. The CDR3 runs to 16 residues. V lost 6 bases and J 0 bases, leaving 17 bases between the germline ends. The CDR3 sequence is CASSFSTGGMNTEAFF. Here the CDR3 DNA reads TGTGCCAGCAGCTTCTCCACCGGAGGAATGAACACTGAAGCTTTCTTT.

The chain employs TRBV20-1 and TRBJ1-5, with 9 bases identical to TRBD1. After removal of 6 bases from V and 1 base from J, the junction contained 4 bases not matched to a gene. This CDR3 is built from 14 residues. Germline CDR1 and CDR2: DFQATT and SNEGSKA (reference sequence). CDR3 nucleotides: TGCAGTGCCGAGGACAGGGGAAGCAATCAGCCCCAGCATTTT. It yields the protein CSAEDRGSNQPQHF.

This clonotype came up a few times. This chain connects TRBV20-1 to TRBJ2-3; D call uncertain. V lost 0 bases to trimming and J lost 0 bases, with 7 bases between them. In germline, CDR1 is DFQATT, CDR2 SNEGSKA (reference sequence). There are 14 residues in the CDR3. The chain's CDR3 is CSARDAISTDTQYF. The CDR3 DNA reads TGCAGTGCTAGAGACGCAATTAGCACAGATACGCAGTATTTT.